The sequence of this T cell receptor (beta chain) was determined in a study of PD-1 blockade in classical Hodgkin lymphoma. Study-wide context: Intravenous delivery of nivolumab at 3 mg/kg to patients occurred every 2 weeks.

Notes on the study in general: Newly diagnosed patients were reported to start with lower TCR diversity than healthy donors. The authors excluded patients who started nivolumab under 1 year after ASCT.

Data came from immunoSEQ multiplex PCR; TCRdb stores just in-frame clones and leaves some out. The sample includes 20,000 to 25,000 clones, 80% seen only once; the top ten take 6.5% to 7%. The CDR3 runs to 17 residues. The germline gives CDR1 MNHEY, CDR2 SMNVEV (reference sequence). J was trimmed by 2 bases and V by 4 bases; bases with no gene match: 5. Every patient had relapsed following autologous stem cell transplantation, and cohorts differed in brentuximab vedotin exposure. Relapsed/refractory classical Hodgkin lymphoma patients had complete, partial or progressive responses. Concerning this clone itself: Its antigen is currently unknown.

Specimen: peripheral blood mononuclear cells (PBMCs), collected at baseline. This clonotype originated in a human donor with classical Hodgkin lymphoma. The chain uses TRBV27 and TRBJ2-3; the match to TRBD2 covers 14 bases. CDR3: CASSSTSGGEFTDTQYF. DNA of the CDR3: TGTGCCAGCAGTTCGACTAGCGGGGGGGAGTTCACAGATACGCAGTATTTT.